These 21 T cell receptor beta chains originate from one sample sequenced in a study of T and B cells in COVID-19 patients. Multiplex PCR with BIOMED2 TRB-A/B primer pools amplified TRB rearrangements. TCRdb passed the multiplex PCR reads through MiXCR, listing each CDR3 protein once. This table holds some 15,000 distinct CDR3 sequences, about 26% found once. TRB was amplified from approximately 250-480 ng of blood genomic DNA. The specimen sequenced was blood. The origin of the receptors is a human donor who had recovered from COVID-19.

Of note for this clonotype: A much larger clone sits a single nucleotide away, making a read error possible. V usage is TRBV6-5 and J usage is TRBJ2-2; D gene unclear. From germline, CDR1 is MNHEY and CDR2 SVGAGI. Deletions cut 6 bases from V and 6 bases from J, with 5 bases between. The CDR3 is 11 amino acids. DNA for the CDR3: TGTGCCAGCAGCGCCTCCGGGGAGCTGTTTTTT. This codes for CASSASGELFF.

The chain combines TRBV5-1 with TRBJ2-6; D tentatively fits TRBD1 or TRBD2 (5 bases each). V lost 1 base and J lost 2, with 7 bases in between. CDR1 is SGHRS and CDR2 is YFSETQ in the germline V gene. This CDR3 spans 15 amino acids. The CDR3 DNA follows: TGCGCCAGCAGCTTGTTGGGACCTGGGGCCAACGTCCTGACTTTC. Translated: CASSLLGPGANVLTF.

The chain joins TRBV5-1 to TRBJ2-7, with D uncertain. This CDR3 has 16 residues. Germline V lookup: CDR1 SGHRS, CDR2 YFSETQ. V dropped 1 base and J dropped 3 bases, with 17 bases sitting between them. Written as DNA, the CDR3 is TGCGCCAGCAGCTTGACCTGGATTCCCCCATACTACGAGCAGTACTTC. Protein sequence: CASSLTWIPPYYEQYF. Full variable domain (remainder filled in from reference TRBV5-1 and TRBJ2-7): KAGVTQTPRYLIKTRGQQVTLSCSPISGHRSVSWYQQTPGQGLQFLFEYFSETQRNKGNFPGRFSGRQFSNSRSEMNVSTLELGDSALYLCASSLTWIPPYYEQYFGPGTRLTVT.

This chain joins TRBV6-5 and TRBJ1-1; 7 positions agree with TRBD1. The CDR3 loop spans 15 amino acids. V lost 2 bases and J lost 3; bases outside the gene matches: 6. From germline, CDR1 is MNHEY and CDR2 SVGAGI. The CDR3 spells CASSYPTGMDTEAFF. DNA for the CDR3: TGTGCCAGCAGTTACCCGACAGGGATGGACACTGAAGCTTTCTTT.

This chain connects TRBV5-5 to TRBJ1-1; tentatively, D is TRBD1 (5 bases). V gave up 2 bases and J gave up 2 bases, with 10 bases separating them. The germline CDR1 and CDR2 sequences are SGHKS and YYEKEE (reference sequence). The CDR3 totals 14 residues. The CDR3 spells CASSFDGGNTEAFF. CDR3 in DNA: TGTGCCAGCAGCTTTGATGGGGGAAACACTGAAGCTTTCTTT.

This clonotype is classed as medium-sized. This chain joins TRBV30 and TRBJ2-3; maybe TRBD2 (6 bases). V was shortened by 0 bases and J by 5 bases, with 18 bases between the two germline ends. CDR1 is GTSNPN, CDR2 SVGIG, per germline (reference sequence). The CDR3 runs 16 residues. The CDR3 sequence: CAWSVLGGGPVDTQYF. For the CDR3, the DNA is TGTGCCTGGAGTGTACTTGGGGGAGGCCCAGTAGATACGCAGTATTTT.

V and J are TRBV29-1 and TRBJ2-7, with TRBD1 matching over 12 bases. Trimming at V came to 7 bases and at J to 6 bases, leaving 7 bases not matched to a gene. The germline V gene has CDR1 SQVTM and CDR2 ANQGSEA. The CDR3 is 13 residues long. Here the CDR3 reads CSGRDRGQGEQYF. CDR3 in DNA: TGCAGCGGCCGGGACAGGGGGCAGGGCGAGCAGTACTTC.

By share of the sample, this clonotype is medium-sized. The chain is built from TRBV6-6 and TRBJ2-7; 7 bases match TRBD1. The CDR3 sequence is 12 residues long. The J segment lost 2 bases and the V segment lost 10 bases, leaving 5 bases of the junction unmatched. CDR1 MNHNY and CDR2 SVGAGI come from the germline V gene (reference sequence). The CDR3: CATGDSTYEQYF. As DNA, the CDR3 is TGTGCCACCGGGGACAGTACCTACGAGCAGTACTTC.

The CDR3 bases are TGTGCCAGCAGTTACTCGACGCAGGGGGAGCTGTTTTTT. Translated, it gives CASSYSTQGELFF. The chain links TRBV6-5 to TRBJ2-2; no clear D gene. Germline CDR1 and CDR2: MNHEY and SVGAGI. The CDR3 is made up of 13 amino acids. V was shortened by 0 bases and J by 8 bases, with 7 bases between the two germline ends.

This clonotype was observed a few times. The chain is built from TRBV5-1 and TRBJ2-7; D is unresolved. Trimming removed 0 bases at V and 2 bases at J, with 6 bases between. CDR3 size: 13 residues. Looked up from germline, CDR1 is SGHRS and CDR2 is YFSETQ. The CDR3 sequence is CASSLAATYEQYF. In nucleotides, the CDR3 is TGCGCCAGCAGCTTGGCTGCGACCTACGAGCAGTACTTC.

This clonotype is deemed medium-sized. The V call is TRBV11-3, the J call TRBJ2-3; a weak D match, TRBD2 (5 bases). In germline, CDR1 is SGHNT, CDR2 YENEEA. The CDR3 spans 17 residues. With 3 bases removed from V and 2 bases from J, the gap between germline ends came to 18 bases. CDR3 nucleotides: TGTGCCAGCAGCTTTGGTCGCTCCGGGATTGTCACAGATACGCAGTATTTT. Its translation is CASSFGRSGIVTDTQYF.

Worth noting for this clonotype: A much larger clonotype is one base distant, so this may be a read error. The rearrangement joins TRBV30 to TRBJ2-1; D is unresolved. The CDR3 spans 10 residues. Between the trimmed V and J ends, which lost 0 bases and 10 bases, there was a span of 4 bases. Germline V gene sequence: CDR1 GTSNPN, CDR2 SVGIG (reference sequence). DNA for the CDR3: TGTGCCTGGAGTGTCGGAGAGCAGTTCTTC. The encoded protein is CAWSVGEQFF.

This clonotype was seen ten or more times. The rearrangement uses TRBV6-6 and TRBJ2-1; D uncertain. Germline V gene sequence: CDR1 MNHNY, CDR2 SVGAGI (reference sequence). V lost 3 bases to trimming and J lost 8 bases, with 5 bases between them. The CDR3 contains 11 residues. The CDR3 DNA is TGTGCCAGCAGTTATAACGATGAGCAGTTCTTC. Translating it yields CASSYNDEQFF.

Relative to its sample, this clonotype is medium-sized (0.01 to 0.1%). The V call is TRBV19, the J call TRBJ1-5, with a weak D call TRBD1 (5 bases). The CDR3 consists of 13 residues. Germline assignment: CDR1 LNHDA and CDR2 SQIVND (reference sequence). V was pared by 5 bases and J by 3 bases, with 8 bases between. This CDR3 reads CASSDSYNQPQHF. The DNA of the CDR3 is TGTGCCAGTAGTGACAGCTACAATCAGCCCCAGCATTTT.

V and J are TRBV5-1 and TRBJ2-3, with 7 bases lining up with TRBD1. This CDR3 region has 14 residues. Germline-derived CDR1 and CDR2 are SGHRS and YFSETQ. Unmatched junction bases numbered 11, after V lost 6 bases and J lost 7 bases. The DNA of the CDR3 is TGCGCCAGCACCTTAGAGACAGGGTTGAATACGCAGTATTTT. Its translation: CASTLETGLNTQYF.

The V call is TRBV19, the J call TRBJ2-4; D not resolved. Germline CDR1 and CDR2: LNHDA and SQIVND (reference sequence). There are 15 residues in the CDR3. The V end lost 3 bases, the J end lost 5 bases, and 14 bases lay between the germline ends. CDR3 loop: CASSIPTASQNIQYF. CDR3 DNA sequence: TGTGCCAGTAGTATTCCAACAGCTTCACAAAACATTCAGTACTTC.

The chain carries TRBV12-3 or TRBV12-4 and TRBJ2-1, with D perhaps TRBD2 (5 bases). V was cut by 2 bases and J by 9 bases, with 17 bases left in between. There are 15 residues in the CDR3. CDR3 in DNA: TGTGCCAGCAGTTTATCCGCGGGCCCTCTGGGTGAGCAGTTCTTC. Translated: CASSLSAGPLGEQFF.

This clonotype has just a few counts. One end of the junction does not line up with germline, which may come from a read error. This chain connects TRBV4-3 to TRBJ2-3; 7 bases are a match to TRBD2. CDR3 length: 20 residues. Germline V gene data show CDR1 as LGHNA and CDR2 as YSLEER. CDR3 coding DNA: TGTGCCAGCAGCCATCCCAGGTTCCAGCGGGAAGAGAGGGGCACAGATACGCAGTATTTT. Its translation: CASSHPRFQREERGTDTQYF.

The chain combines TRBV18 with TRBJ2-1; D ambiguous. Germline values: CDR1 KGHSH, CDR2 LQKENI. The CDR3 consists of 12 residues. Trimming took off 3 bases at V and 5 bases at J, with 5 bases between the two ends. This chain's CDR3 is CASSPTDNEQFF. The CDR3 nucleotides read TGTGCCAGCTCACCGACGGACAATGAGCAGTTCTTC.

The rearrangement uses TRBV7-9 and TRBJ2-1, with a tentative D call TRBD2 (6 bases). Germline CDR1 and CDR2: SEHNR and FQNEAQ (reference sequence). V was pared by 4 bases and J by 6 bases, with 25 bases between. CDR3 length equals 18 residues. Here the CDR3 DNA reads TGTGCCAGCAGCTACCGAGGTGCGGGACTCCAGGGACGCAATGAGCAGTTCTTC. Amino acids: CASSYRGAGLQGRNEQFF.

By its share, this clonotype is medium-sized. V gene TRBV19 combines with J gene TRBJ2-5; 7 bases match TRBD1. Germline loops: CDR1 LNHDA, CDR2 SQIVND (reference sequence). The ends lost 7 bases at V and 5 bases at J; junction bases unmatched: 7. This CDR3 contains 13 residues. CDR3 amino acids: CASIGLDRETQYF. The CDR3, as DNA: TGTGCCAGTATTGGTCTGGACAGGGAGACCCAGTACTTC.